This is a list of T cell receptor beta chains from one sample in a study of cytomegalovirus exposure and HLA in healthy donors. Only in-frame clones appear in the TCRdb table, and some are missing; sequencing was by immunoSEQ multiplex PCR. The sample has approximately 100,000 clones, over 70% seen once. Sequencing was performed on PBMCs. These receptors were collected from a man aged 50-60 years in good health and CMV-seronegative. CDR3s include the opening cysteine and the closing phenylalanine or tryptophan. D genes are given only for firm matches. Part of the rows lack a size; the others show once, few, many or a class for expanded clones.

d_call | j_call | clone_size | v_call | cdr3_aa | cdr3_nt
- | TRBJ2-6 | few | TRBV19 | CASKLSSGANVLTF | TGTGCCAGTAAACTTAGTTCTGGGGCCAACGTCCTGACTTTC
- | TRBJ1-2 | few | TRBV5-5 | CASSLAATTAPSYGYTF | TGTGCCAGCAGCTTGGCAGCAACGACAGCCCCCTCTTATGGCTACACCTTC
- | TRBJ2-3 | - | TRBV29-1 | CSVVGGATDTQYF | TGCAGCGTTGTCGGCGGGGCCACAGATACGCAGTATTTT
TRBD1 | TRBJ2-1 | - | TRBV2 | CASRAGQGFNEQFF | TGTGCCAGCAGGGCGGGACAGGGTTTTAATGAGCAGTTCTTC
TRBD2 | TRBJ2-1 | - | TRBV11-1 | CASSTTRTSGGEFYNEQFF | TGTGCCAGCAGCACGACCAGGACTAGCGGGGGGGAATTCTACAATGAGCAGTTCTTC
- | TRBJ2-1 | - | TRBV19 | CASSIGTVYNEQFF | TGTGCCAGTAGTATAGGGACAGTCTACAATGAGCAGTTCTTC
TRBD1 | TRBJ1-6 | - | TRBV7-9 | CSSSHDRGSSPLHF | TGTTCCAGCAGCCACGACAGGGGTAGTTCACCCCTCCACTTT
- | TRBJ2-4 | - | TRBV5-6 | CASSLEGAKNIQYF | TGTGCCAGCAGCTTGGAGGGGGCCAAAAACATTCAGTACTTC
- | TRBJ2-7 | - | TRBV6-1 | CASSERQGTEQYF | TGTGCCAGCAGTGAGCGGCAGGGCACCGAGCAGTACTTC
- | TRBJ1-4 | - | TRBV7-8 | CASSLVAGAGEKLFF | TGTGCCAGCAGCTTAGTCGCGGGCGCGGGTGAAAAACTGTTTTTT
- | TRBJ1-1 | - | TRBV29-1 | CSVQGRSNTEAFF | TGCAGCGTTCAGGGGCGATCCAACACTGAAGCTTTCTTT
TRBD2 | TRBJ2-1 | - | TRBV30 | CAWSTSGSNSYNEQFF | TGTGCCTGGAGTACTAGCGGGAGTAACTCCTACAATGAGCAGTTCTTC
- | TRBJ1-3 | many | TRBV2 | CASSEGHSGNTIYF | TGTGCCAGCAGTGAAGGTCATTCTGGAAACACCATATATTTT
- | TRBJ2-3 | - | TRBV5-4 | CASSLGASTDTQYF | TGTGCCAGCAGCTTGGGCGCTAGCACAGATACGCAGTATTTT
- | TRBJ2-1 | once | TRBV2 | CASRATGNNEQFF | TGTGCCAGCAGGGCGACAGGAAACAATGAGCAGTTCTTC
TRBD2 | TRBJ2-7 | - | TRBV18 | CASSPPNGGAFYEQYF | TGTGCCAGCTCACCACCGAACGGGGGGGCCTTTTACGAGCAGTACTTC
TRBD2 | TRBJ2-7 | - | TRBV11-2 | CASSPLAGREQYF | TGTGCCAGCAGCCCACTAGCGGGAAGGGAGCAGTACTTC
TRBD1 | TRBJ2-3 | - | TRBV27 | CASSLWGTGSTDTQYF | TGTGCCAGCAGTTTATGGGGGACAGGCAGCACAGATACGCAGTATTTT
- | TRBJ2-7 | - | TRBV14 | CASSQESVNFREF | TGTGCCAGCAGCCAAGAGTCGGTTAACTTCAGGGAATTC
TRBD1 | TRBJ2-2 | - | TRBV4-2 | CASRSAGGRTGELFF | TGTGCCAGCAGGAGCGCAGGGGGAAGAACCGGGGAGCTGTTTTTT
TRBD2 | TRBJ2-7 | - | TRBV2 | CASKISGGALYEQYF | TGTGCCAGCAAAATTAGCGGGGGGGCTCTCTACGAGCAGTACTTC
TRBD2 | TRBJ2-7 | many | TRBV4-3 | CASSPTSGFDEQYF | TGCGCCAGCAGCCCGACTAGCGGTTTTGACGAGCAGTACTTC
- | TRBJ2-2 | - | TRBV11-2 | CASSSRVGDTGELFF | TGTGCCAGCAGTTCTAGGGTCGGGGACACCGGGGAGCTGTTTTTT
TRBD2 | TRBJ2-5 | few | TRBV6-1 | CASSDPMAGVQETQYF | TGTGCCAGCAGTGACCCGATGGCGGGGGTTCAAGAGACCCAGTACTTC
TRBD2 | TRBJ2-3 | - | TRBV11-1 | CASSSGRGGFTDTQYF | TGTGCCAGCAGCTCCGGGAGGGGGGGCTTTACAGATACGCAGTATTTT
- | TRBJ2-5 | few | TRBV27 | CPQETQYF | TGCCCCCAGGAGACCCAGTACTTC
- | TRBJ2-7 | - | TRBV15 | CATSLDGRQYF | TGTGCCACCAGCCTAGACGGGAGGCAGTACTTC
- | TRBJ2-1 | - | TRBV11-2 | CASSLSGSYNEQFF | TGTGCCAGCAGCTTGTCAGGCTCCTACAATGAGCAGTTCTTC
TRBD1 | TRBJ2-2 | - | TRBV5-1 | CASSTGQGAPTGELFF | TGCGCCAGCAGCACGGGACAGGGGGCGCCCACCGGGGAGCTGTTTTTT
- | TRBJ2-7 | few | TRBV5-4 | CASSSKSAGREQYF | TGTGCCAGCAGCTCAAAGTCCGCTGGGCGCGAGCAGTACTTC
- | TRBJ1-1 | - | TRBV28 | CASSLPPLFEAFF | TGTGCCAGCAGTTTACCCCCTTTATTTGAAGCTTTCTTT
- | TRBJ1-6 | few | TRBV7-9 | CASSFKNSPLHF | TGTGCCAGCAGCTTTAAAAATTCACCCCTCCACTTT
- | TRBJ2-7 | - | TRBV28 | CASSPFGLTRYEQYF | TGTGCCAGCAGTCCCTTTGGGCTTACCCGATACGAGCAGTACTTC
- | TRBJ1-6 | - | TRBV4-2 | CASSQDQRISPLHF | TGTGCCAGCAGCCAAGATCAGCGAATTTCACCCCTCCACTTT
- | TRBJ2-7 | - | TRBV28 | CASTRQSAYEQYF | TGTGCCAGCACCCGGCAAAGCGCCTACGAGCAGTACTTC
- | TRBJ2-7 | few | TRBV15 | CATSKETGSSYEQYF | TGTGCCACCAGCAAAGAGACAGGTAGCTCCTACGAGCAGTACTTC
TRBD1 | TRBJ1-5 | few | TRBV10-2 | CASSFGQGSNQPQHF | TGCGCCAGCAGCTTCGGACAGGGGAGCAATCAGCCCCAGCATTTT
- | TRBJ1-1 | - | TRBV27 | CASRLANTEAFF | TGTGCCAGCCGACTTGCGAACACTGAAGCTTTCTTT
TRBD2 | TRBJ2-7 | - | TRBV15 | CATSRDRTPSGGSSYEQYF | TGTGCCACCAGCAGAGACCGTACCCCTAGCGGGGGGAGCTCCTACGAGCAGTACTTC
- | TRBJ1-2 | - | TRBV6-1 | CASSEVIPPGTNF | TGTGCCAGCAGTGAAGTAATTCCCCCCGGGACTAACTTC
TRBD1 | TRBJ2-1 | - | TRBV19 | CATRPGQYNEQFF | TGTGCCACCAGACCGGGACAGTACAATGAGCAGTTCTTC
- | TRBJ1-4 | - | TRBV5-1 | CASSWTAPNEKLFF | TGCGCCAGCAGCTGGACAGCACCTAATGAAAAACTGTTTTTT
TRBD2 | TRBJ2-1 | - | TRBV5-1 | CATSLSSGIYNEQFF | TGCGCCACCTCGCTGTCGAGCGGGATATACAATGAGCAGTTCTTC
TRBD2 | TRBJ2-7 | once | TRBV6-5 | CATGREATYEQYF | TGTGCCACCGGTCGGGAGGCCACCTACGAGCAGTACTTC
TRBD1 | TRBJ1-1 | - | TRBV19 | CASSVGGEVTEAFF | TGTGCCAGTAGTGTAGGGGGCGAAGTCACTGAAGCTTTCTTT
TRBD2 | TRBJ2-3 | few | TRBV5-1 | CASSSKRTLLATYTDTQYF | TGCGCCAGCAGCTCGAAAAGAACCTTACTAGCGACTTACACAGATACGCAGTATTTT
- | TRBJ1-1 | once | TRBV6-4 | CASSDSMGPHTEAFF | TGTGCCAGCAGTGACTCGATGGGGCCCCACACTGAAGCTTTCTTT
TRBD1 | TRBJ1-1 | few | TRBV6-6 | CASSYATGGTEAFF | TGTGCCAGCAGTTACGCCACAGGGGGCACTGAAGCTTTCTTT
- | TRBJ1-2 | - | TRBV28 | CASSLDRLYGYTF | TGTGCCAGCAGTCTCGACAGACTCTATGGCTACACCTTC
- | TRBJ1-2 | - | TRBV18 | CASSPERDIGYGYTF | TGTGCCAGCTCACCCGAAAGGGACATCGGCTATGGCTACACCTTC
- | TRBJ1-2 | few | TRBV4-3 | CASSRIRDNNYGYTF | TGCGCCAGCAGCCGAATCCGGGACAACAACTATGGCTACACCTTC